A selection of T cell receptor beta chains follows, all from one sample in a study of cytomegalovirus exposure and HLA in healthy donors. The table came from immunoSEQ multiplex PCR; TCRdb's copy has only in-frame clones and leaves some out. The sample lists 150,000 or so clones; over 60% were seen once. Sequenced input: PBMCs. The receptors stem from a man between 35 and 55 years old in good health and CMV-seropositive. The CDR3 runs from the conserved cysteine through the conserved F or W. D genes are given only for firm matches. Where a row states a size, it is once, few, many or the class of an expanded clone; other rows omit it.

J	V	D	size	length	DNA	CDR3
TRBJ2-7	TRBV27	-	-	16	TGTGCCAGCAGTTTATGGTCCGCCGCGATCGGCTACGAGCAGTACTTC	CASSLWSAAIGYEQYF
TRBJ2-7	TRBV5-8	-	few	15	TGTGCCAGCAGCTTGGCGCGGGGGCACTCCTACGAGCAGTACTTC	CASSLARGHSYEQYF
TRBJ2-7	TRBV6-4	TRBD1	-	14	TGTGCCAGCAGTGACCCGGGACAGGGGTACGAGCAGTACTTC	CASSDPGQGYEQYF
TRBJ2-7	TRBV7-2	TRBD1	-	15	TGTGCCAGCAGCGGACAGGACTGGAGCTCCTACGAGCAGTACTTC	CASSGQDWSSYEQYF
TRBJ2-4	TRBV6-5	TRBD1	-	15	TGTGCCAGCAGGACGGGACAGGGGGGCAAAAACATTCAGTACTTC	CASRTGQGGKNIQYF
TRBJ1-1	TRBV18	-	few	13	TGTGCCAGCTCAGTCAACAGGGACACTGAAGCTTTCTTT	CASSVNRDTEAFF
TRBJ2-3	TRBV11-3	TRBD2	-	15	TGTGCCAGCAGCCAGCTAGCGGGATTGGGAGATACGCAGTATTTT	CASSQLAGLGDTQYF
TRBJ2-5	TRBV28	TRBD1	-	13	TGTGCCAGCTCCCTGGACAGGGGAGAGACCCAGTACTTC	CASSLDRGETQYF
TRBJ2-3	TRBV28	TRBD2	few	18	TGTGCCAGCAGTCCACTAGCGGGAGCCTCCCGTCGCACAGATACGCAGTATTTT	CASSPLAGASRRTDTQYF
TRBJ1-2	TRBV4-1	-	-	13	TGCGCCAGCAGCCAAGTACAGAACTATGGCTACACCTTC	CASSQVQNYGYTF
TRBJ2-7	TRBV9	-	-	13	TGTGCCAGCAGCGTAGGTCTCGTCTCCGAGCAGTACTTC	CASSVGLVSEQYF
TRBJ1-4	TRBV7-9	-	-	15	TGTGCCAGCAGCAGAACGGGACTGAGCAATGAAAAACTGTTTTTT	CASSRTGLSNEKLFF
TRBJ2-5	TRBV10-3	TRBD1	-	17	TGTGCCATCAGTGCGGGACAGGGGGAGGTAGTTCGGGAGACCCAGTACTTC	CAISAGQGEVVRETQYF
TRBJ2-3	TRBV4-1	-	once	19	TGCGCCAGCAGCCAAGGCCCTGACTGGAAAGTAGGTTGCACAGATACGCAGTATTTT	CASSQGPDWKVGCTDTQYF
TRBJ2-7	TRBV7-2	TRBD1	-	18	TGTGCCAGCAGCTTAGTAGTCGGGACAGCGAGGTCCCCCTACGAGCAGTACTTC	CASSLVVGTARSPYEQYF
TRBJ1-6	TRBV4-3	-	-	14	TGCGCCAGCAGCCAAGATAGGGGTAATTCACCCCTCCACTTT	CASSQDRGNSPLHF
TRBJ1-5	TRBV7-9	-	-	14	TGTGCCAGCAGCCCAGGGGCGGGTCCCCGGCCCCAGCATTTT	CASSPGAGPRPQHF
TRBJ2-7	TRBV29-1	TRBD1	once	13	TGCAGCGTTCGGGACAGGGGCTCGTACGAGCAGTACTTC	CSVRDRGSYEQYF
TRBJ2-7	TRBV11-3	-	-	13	TGTGCCAGCAGCTATAGTCGGACTACCGAGCAGTACTTC	CASSYSRTTEQYF
TRBJ2-2	TRBV10-3	TRBD2	-	15	TGTGCCATCAGCCGACTAGCGGGAGAGACCGGGGAGCTGTTTTTT	CAISRLAGETGELFF
TRBJ2-3	TRBV9	-	-	12	TGTGCCAGCAGCGGAGACAGGGATACGCAGTATTTT	CASSGDRDTQYF
TRBJ2-1	TRBV7-2	-	-	16	TGTGCCAGCAGCGCTTCTAGCTCGAGCTCCTACAATGAGCAGTTCTTC	CASSASSSSSYNEQFF
TRBJ1-2	TRBV30	-	-	13	TGTGCCTGGAGGTTTAGGCAGGGTGATGGCTACACCTTC	CAWRFRQGDGYTF
TRBJ2-1	TRBV9	TRBD2	once	17	TGTGCCAGCAGCGTAGCTTCGGGACTAGCGGAGTACAATGAGCAGTTCTTC	CASSVASGLAEYNEQFF
TRBJ2-1	TRBV11-1	-	-	12	TGTGCCAGCAGCTTGCGTACCGAGGAGCAGTTCTTC	CASSLRTEEQFF
TRBJ1-3	TRBV19	-	-	16	TGTGCCAGTAGTACGCCGGACACCAACTCTGGAAACACCATATATTTT	CASSTPDTNSGNTIYF
TRBJ1-4	TRBV28	-	-	13	TGTGCCAGCAGTTTAAGAGAGAATGAAAAACTGTTTTTT	CASSLRENEKLFF
TRBJ2-2	TRBV7-2	TRBD1	-	15	TGTGCCAGCAGCTCCTCTGACAGGGTGATCGGGGAGCTGTTTTTT	CASSSSDRVIGELFF
TRBJ1-2	TRBV28	-	-	14	TGTGCCACAAACCGGGGGAGTGCTAACTATGGCTACACCTTC	CATNRGSANYGYTF
TRBJ2-3	TRBV7-2	-	-	14	TGTGCCAGCAGCTTAGTGGAGAGCACAGATACGCAGTATTTT	CASSLVESTDTQYF
TRBJ1-2	TRBV7-3	TRBD1	-	15	TGTGCCAGCAGCGTGGCCGGGACAGGCCAGTATGGCTACACCTTC	CASSVAGTGQYGYTF
TRBJ1-1	TRBV6-6	-	-	15	TGTGCCAGCAGTTACCTGGGGCAGGGGTCAGATGAAGCTTTCTTT	CASSYLGQGSDEAFF
TRBJ2-7	TRBV21-1	-	once	15	TGTGCCAGCAGCAAGGCAACTGACTCCCGGCACGAGCAGTACTTC	CASSKATDSRHEQYF
TRBJ1-1	TRBV30	-	-	14	TGTGCCTGGAGTGGACGAGTAGGAGACACTGAAGCTTTCTTT	CAWSGRVGDTEAFF
TRBJ2-1	TRBV2	-	-	16	TGTGCCAGCAGTGAGGGGCTTGGGACTGTCGACAATGAGCAGTTCTTC	CASSEGLGTVDNEQFF
TRBJ2-3	TRBV6-6	TRBD2	-	14	TGTGCCAGCAGTTACGGCGCGGGAGCAGATACGCAGTATTTT	CASSYGAGADTQYF
TRBJ2-7	TRBV29-1	TRBD2	-	17	TGCAGCGTTGAAGACGGGGGGTTAGGGCCGAGCTCCTACGAGCAGTACTTC	CSVEDGGLGPSSYEQYF
TRBJ2-5	TRBV7-7	TRBD1	-	15	TGTGCCAGCAGCTTAGTTCAGGGACAGAAAGAGACCCAGTACTTC	CASSLVQGQKETQYF
TRBJ1-3	TRBV7-9	-	-	13	TGTGCCAGCAGCTTCGACAGCGGAAACACCATATATTTT	CASSFDSGNTIYF
TRBJ1-5	TRBV19	-	-	15	TGTGCCAGTAGTCGCATGGACAGTTACGACGGGCCCCAGCATTTT	CASSRMDSYDGPQHF
TRBJ2-5	TRBV6-5	TRBD2	-	15	TGTGCCAGCAGTACAGGGGTAGCGGGAGGCGGAGAGCAGTACTTC	CASSTGVAGGGEQYF
TRBJ1-5	TRBV30	TRBD1	once	15	TGTGCCTGGAGTGAAGGACAGGGGGCAGATCAGCCCCAGCATTTT	CAWSEGQGADQPQHF
TRBJ2-7	TRBV30	TRBD1	-	13	TGTGCCTGGAGTGCAGGGGGCTCCTACGAGCAGTACTTC	CAWSAGGSYEQYF
TRBJ2-2	TRBV18	-	-	15	TGTGCCAGCTCACCATGGGGCGTAAACACCGGGGAGCTGTTTTTT	CASSPWGVNTGELFF
TRBJ1-5	TRBV6-1	-	-	13	TGTGCCAGCAAGGGGGGGCGCAATCAGCCCCAGCATTTT	CASKGGRNQPQHF
TRBJ2-1	TRBV30	-	-	17	TGTGCCCGAGAACTGAAAACAGGGTCAGTGTCCTACAATGAGCAGTTCTTC	CARELKTGSVSYNEQFF
TRBJ2-7	TRBV7-9	-	-	16	TGTGCCAGCAGCTCCGGGTCCGGGACAACGTCCTACGAGCAGTACTTC	CASSSGSGTTSYEQYF